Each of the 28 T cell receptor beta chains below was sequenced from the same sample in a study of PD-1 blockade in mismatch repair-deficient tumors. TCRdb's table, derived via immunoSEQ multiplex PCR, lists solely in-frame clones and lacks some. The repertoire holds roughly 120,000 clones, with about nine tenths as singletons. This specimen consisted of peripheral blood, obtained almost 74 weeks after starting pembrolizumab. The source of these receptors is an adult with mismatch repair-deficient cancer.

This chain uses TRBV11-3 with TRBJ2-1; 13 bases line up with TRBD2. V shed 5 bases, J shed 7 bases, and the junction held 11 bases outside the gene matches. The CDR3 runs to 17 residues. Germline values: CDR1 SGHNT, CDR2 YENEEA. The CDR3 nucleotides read TGTGCCAGCAGCCCCCGGACTAGCGGGAGACGAGGAAATGAGCAGTTCTTC. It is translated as CASSPRTSGRRGNEQFF.

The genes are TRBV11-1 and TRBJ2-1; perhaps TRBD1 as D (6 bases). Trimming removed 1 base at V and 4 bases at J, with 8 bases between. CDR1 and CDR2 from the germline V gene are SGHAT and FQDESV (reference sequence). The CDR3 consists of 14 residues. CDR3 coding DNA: TGTGCCAGCAGCTTAGATACAGGGTACAATGAGCAGTTCTTC. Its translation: CASSLDTGYNEQFF. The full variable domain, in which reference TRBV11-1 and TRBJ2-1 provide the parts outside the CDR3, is EAEVAQSPRYKITEKSQAVAFWCDPISGHATLYWYRQILGQGPELLVQFQDESVVDDSQLPKDRFSAERLKGVDSTLKIQPAELGDSAMYLCASSLDTGYNEQFFGPGTRLTVL.

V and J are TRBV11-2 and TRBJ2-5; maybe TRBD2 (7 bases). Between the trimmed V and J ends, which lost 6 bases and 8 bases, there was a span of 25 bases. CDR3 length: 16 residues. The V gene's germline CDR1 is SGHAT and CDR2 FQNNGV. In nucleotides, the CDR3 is TGTGCCAGCAGTCGTATTGGGGGCGGCGGGGGACGAACCCAGTACTTC. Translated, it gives CASSRIGGGGGRTQYF. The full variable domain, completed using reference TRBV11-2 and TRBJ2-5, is EAGVAQSPRYKIIEKRQSVAFWCNPISGHATLYWYQQILGQGPKLLIQFQNNGVVDDSQLPKDRFSAERLKGVDSTLKIQPAKLEDSAVYLCASSRIGGGGGRTQYFGPGTRLLVL.

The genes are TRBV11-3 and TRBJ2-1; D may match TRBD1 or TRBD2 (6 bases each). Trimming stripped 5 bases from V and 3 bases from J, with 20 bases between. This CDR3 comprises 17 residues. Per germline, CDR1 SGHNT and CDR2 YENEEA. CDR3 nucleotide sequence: TGTGCCAGCAGCCTAAGGGGGGCTAGGCGGGTCTACAATGAGCAGTTCTTC. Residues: CASSLRGARRVYNEQFF.

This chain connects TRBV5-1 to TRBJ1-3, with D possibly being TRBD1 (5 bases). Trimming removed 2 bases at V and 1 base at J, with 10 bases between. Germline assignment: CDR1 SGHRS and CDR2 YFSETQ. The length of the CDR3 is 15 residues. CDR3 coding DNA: TGCGCCAGCAGCTTAGACGGGACTTCTGGAAACACCATATATTTT. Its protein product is CASSLDGTSGNTIYF.

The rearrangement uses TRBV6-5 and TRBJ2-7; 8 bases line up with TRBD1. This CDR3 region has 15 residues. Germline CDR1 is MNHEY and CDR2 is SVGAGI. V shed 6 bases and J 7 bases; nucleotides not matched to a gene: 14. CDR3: CASSYKPGQAREQYF. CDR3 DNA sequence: TGTGCCAGCAGCTACAAACCGGGACAGGCTAGGGAGCAGTACTTC.

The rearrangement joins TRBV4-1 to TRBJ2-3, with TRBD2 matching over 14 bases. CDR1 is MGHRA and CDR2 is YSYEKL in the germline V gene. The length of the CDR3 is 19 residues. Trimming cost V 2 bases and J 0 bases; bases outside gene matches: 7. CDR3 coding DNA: TGCGCCAGCAGCCAATCGCCGGGACTAGCGGGGGTTAGCACAGATACGCAGTATTTT. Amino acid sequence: CASSQSPGLAGVSTDTQYF.

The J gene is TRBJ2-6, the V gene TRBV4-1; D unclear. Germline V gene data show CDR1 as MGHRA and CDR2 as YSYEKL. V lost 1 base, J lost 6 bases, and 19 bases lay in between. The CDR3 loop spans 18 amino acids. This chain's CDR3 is CASSQGSILGRVANVLTF. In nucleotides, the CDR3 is TGCGCCAGCAGCCAAGGTTCCATACTGGGTCGTGTGGCCAACGTCCTGACTTTC.

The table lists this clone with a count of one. The CDR3 sequence is CASGDSFHEQYF. CDR3 nucleotide sequence: TGTGCCAGCGGGGACAGCTTCCACGAGCAGTACTTC. V is TRBV25-1 and J is TRBJ2-7, with TRBD1 matching over 7 bases. CDR1 is MGHDK, CDR2 SYGVNS, per germline. The CDR3 contains 12 residues. Germline trimming cut 8 bases from V and 5 bases from J; bases unmatched to any gene: 6.

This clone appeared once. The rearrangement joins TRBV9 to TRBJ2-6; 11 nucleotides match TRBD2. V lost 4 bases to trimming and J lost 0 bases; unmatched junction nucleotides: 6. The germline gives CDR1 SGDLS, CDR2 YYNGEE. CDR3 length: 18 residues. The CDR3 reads CASSSGLAVLSGANVLTF. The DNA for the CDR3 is TGTGCCAGCAGCTCGGGACTAGCGGTTCTCTCTGGGGCCAACGTCCTGACTTTC.

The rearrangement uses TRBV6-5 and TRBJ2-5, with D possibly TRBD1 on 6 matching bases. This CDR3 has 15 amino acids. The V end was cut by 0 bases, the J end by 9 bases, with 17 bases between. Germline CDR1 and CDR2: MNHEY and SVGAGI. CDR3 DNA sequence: TGTGCCAGCAGTTACTCTACCGACAGGTTAGGCTCCCAGTACTTC. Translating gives CASSYSTDRLGSQYF.

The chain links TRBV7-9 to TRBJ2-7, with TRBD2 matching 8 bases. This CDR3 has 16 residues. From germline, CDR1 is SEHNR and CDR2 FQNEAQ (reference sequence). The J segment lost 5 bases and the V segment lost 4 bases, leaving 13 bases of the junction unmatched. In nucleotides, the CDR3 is TGTGCCAGCAGCTCATCCTCCCGGGGGGGGGCAAACGAGCAGTACTTC. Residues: CASSSSSRGGANEQYF.

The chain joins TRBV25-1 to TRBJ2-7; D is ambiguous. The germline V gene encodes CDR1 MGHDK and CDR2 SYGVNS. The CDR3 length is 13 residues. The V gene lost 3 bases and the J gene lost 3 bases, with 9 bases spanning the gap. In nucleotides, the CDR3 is TGTGCCAGCAGTGACCGCGGATTCTACGAGCAGTACTTC. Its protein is CASSDRGFYEQYF.

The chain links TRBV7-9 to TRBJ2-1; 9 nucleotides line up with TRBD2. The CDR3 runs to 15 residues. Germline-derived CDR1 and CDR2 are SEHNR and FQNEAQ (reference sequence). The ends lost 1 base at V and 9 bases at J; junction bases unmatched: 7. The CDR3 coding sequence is TGTGCCAGCAGCTTAGAGGGACTAGCCCACATTGAGCAGTTCTTC. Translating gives CASSLEGLAHIEQFF. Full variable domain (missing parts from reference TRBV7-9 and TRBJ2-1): DTGVSQNPRHKITKRGQNVTFRCDPISEHNRLYWYRQTLGQGPEFLTYFQNEAQLEKSRLLSDRFSAERPKGSFSTLEIQRTEQGDSAMYLCASSLEGLAHIEQFFGPGTRLTVL.

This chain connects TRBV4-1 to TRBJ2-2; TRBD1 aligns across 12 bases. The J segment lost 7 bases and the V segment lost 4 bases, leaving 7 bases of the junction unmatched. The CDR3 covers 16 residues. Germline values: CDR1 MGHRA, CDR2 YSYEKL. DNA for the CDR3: TGCGCCAGCAGCCTATCCGGGACAGGGGGCAGCGGGGAGCTGTTTTTT. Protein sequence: CASSLSGTGGSGELFF.

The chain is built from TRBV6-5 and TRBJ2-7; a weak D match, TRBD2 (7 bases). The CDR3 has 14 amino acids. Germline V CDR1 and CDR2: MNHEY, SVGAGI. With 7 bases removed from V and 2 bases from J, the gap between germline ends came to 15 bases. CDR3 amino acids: CASKKGGAPYEQYF. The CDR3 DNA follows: TGTGCCAGCAAAAAGGGGGGGGCACCCTACGAGCAGTACTTC.

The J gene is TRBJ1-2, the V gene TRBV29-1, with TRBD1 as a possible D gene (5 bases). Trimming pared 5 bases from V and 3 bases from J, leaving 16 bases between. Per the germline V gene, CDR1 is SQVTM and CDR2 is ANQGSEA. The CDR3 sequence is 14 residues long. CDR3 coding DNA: TGCAGCGTTTCACCAGGGTCCAGGGACTATGGCTACACCTTC. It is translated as CSVSPGSRDYGYTF.

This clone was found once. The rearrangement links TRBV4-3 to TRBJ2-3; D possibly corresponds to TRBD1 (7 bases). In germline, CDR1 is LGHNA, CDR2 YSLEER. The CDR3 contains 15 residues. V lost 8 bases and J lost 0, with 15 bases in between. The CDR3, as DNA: TGCGCCAGCGCAGGGGGACTGTCTAGCACAGATACGCAGTATTTT. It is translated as CASAGGLSSTDTQYF.

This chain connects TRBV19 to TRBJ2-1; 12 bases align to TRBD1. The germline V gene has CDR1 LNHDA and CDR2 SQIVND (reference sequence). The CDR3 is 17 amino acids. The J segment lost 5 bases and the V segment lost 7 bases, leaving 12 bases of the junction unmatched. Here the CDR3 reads CASTAPGQGALNNEQFF. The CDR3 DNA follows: TGTGCCAGTACCGCCCCGGGACAGGGGGCGCTGAACAATGAGCAGTTCTTC.

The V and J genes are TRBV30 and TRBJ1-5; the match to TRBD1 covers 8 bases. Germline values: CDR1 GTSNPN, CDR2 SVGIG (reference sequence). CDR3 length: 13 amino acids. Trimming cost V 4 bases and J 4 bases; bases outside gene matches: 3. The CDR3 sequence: CAWTTGGNQPQHF. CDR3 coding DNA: TGTGCCTGGACTACAGGGGGGAATCAGCCCCAGCATTTT.

The CDR3 spells CASSIERYDFDTGELFF. Written as DNA, the CDR3 is TGTGCCAGTAGTATAGAACGATACGATTTTGACACCGGGGAGCTGTTTTTT. The chain uses TRBV19 and TRBJ2-2; D is uncertain. Trimming cost V 0 bases and J 3 bases, with 14 bases left between them. This CDR3 comprises 17 residues. In germline, CDR1 is LNHDA, CDR2 SQIVND (reference sequence).

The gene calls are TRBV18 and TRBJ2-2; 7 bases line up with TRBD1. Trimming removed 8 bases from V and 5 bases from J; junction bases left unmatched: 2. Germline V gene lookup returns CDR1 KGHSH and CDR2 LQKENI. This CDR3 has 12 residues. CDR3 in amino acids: CASHRGTGELFF. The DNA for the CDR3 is TGTGCCAGCCACAGGGGAACCGGGGAGCTGTTTTTT.

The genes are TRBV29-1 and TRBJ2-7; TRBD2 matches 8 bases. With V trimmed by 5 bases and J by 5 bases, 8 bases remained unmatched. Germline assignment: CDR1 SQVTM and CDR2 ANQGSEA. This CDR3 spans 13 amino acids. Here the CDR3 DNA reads TGCAGCGTTCGTAGCGGGACACCTCACGAGCAGTACTTC. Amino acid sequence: CSVRSGTPHEQYF.

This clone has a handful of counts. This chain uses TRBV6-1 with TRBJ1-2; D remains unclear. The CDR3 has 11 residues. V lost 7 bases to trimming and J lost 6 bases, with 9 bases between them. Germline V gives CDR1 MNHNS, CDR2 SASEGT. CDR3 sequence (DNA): TGTGCCAGCACCGGTTTAGATGGCTACACCTTC. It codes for CASTGLDGYTF.

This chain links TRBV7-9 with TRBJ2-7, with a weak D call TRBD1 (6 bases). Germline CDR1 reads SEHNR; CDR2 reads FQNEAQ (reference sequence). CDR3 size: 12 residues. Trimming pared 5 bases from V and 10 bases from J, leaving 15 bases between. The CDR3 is CASSLGDTGQYF. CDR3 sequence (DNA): TGTGCCAGCAGCCTTGGGGACACCGGACAGTACTTC.

The CDR3 region has the DNA TGTGCCAGCACCACAGGGGGACAGGTCTATGGCTACACCTTC. As protein: CASTTGGQVYGYTF. This chain connects TRBV6-5 to TRBJ1-2, with 8 bases matching TRBD1. In germline, CDR1 is MNHEY, CDR2 SVGAGI. V was pared by 7 bases and J by 4 bases, with 8 bases of the junction left unmatched. This CDR3 comprises 14 residues.

CDR3 coding DNA: TGTGCCAGCAGCTTGGGGCCAGAGACCCAGTACTTC. Protein sequence: CASSLGPETQYF. This chain links TRBV5-6 with TRBJ2-5; no definite D call. This CDR3 contains 12 residues. Trimming pared 0 bases from V and 4 bases from J, leaving 4 bases between. Germline CDR1 is SGHDT and CDR2 is YYEEEE. The whole variable domain, filled in from reference TRBV5-6 and TRBJ2-5, reads DAGVTQSPTHLIKTRGQQVTLRCSPKSGHDTVSWYQQALGQGPQFIFQYYEEEERQRGNFPDRFSGHQFPNYSSELNVNALLLGDSALYLCASSLGPETQYFGPGTRLLVL.

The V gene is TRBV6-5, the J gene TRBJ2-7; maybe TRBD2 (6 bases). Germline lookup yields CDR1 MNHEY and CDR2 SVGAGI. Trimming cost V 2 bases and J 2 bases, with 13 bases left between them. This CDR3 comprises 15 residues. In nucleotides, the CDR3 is TGTGCCAGCAGTTACCGACCTAGCGACCCCTACGAGCAGTACTTC. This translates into CASSYRPSDPYEQYF.